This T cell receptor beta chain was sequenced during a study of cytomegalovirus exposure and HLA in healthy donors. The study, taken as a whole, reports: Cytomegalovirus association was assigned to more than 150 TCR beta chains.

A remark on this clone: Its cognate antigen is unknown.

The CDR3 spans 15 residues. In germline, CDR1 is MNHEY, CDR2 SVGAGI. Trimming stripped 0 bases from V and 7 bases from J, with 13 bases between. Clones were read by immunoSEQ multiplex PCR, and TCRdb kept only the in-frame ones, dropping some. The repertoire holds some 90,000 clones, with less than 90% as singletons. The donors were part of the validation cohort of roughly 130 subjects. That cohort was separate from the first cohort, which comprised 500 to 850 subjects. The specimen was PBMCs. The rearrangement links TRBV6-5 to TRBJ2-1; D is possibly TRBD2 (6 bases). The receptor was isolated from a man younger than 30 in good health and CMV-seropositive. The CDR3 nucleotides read TGTGCCAGCAGTTACTCGCATGGAGGGAATAATGAGCAGTTCTTC. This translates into CASSYSHGGNNEQFF.